This T cell receptor beta chain was captured by sequencing in a study of shared clonotypes between healthy human individuals. Study summary: Plates per donor: three CD4 naive, three CD4 memory, two CD8 naive, one CD8 memory. Overall study results and limits: The study found lower generation probabilities in non-shared clonotypes than in those shared by all four donors.

V was pared by 7 bases and J by 6 bases, with 5 bases of the junction left unmatched. Per the germline V gene, CDR1 is SQVTM and CDR2 is ANQGSEA. There are 14 residues in the CDR3. Some clones are missing from TCRdb's copy, which holds only in-frame ones; the method was immunoSEQ multiplex PCR. The data show approximately 1,000,000 clones, roughly 77% seen once. Concerning this clone itself: What it binds is not known.

Sequences were obtained from memory CD4+ T cells from PBMCs. Regarding subset: CD45RA-negative fraction. The chain joins TRBV29-1 to TRBJ2-3; TRBD2 aligns across 15 bases. This TCR was recovered from a man aged 18 to 29 in good health. Some clones in this sample may be carry-over from other donors' samples. The chain's CDR3 is CSAAGLAGGDTQYF. The CDR3, as DNA: TGCAGCGCCGCAGGACTAGCGGGGGGGGATACGCAGTATTTT.